This T cell receptor beta chain was sequenced in a study of blood T cells in healthy people across ages. This clonotype was counted at least ten times. Its antigen is undetermined. Total RNA, at least 5 micrograms per sample, was extracted from PBMCs. Between the trimmed V and J ends, which lost 2 bases and 2 bases, there was a span of 16 bases. The CDR3 has 17 amino acids. CDR1 is MNHEY and CDR2 is SMNVEV in the germline V gene (reference sequence). Primers used in a second PCR of about 6 to 12 cycles were a sample-barcoded 5' primer and a J-beta primer mix. TCRdb redid the calling of the 5' RACE reads with MiXCR, one entry per CDR3 protein. The top ten hold 13% of the sample, which has hundreds of thousands of distinct CDR3 sequences, 40% to 65% seen once. Study findings and constraints: Naive CD4+ cell counts and diversity both ran higher in long-lived than in aged donors.

This TCR derives from an elderly woman in good health. Sample: blood. The chain joins TRBV27 to TRBJ2-4; D gene ambiguous. The CDR3 sequence: CASSLGPPSSSKNIQYF. The DNA of the CDR3 is TGTGCCAGCAGTTTAGGCCCCCCAAGCTCCTCCAAAAACATTCAGTACTTC.